This TCR beta chain comes out of a study of shared clonotypes between healthy human individuals. Assay runs were performed at deep level. TCRdb's copy holds only in-frame clones and misses some; the assay was immunoSEQ multiplex PCR. The sample yields about 2.4 million clones, 93% seen once. The CDR3 has 20 residues. Specimen: naive CD4+ T cells from PBMCs. Stated subset: CD45RA+ positively selected. The chain combines TRBV12-2 with TRBJ2-1; TRBD2 reflects the table's D call only, with no check against the DNA. TRBV12-2 is described as a pseudogene. The source is a young man in good health. Some clones in this sample may be carry-over from other donors' samples. This CDR3 reads CASRLVVAGGPNIPHNEQFF. The CDR3 DNA reads as TGTGCAAGTCGCTTAGTCGTAGCGGGAGGGCCCAATATACCGCACAATGAGCAGTTCTTC.